This note documents a single T cell receptor beta chain sequence. Its antigen is unknown. This sample stems from a study of lymphopenia after photon versus proton radiotherapy. Study results and limitations: Under photons, naive T cells and diversity fell while effector/memory populations rose.

TCRdb's copy holds only in-frame clones and misses some; the assay was immunoSEQ multiplex PCR. The table shows about 70,000 clones, with about nine tenths occurring only once. V was pared by 3 bases and J by 6 bases, with 12 bases between. Germline lookup yields CDR1 GTSNPN and CDR2 SVGIG (reference sequence). CDR3 length: 12 residues. This rearrangement joins TRBV30 to TRBJ2-7; D is unresolved. This specimen consisted of peripheral blood, obtained from a patient treated with photon-based radiotherapy. The sequence derives from a woman in her thirties or forties with cholangiocarcinoma. CDR3 sequence (DNA): TGTGCCTGGAGCACGCGCCCTCTCGAGCAGTACTTC. It is translated as CAWSTRPLEQYF. The complete variable domain, with remaining parts taken from reference TRBV30 and TRBJ2-7, reads SQTIHQWPATLVQPVGSPLSLECTVEGTSNPNLYWYRQAAGRGLQLLFYSVGIGQISSEVPQNLSASRPQDRQFILSSKKLLLSDSGFYLCAWSTRPLEQYFGPGTRLTVT.